This TCR beta chain was recovered during a study of shared clonotypes between healthy human individuals. Study as a whole: Aged 18 to 49, the donors were a couple of women and a few men.

At the deep level, the assay was run. TCRdb's table, derived via immunoSEQ multiplex PCR, lists solely in-frame clones and lacks some. The sample lists roughly 320,000 clones, around nine tenths seen once, with 15% to 20% in the top ten. Looked up from germline, CDR1 is SEHNR and CDR2 is FQNEAQ (reference sequence). The ends were cut back, 7 bases at V and 1 base at J, with 22 bases in the middle. This CDR3 spans 18 amino acids. The clonotype originates from a man between 18 and 35 years old in good health. The sample consisted of memory CD8+ T cells sorted from blood. Subset: CD45RO+ cells pooled with CCR7-negative TemRA cells. This rearrangement joins TRBV7-9 to TRBJ2-2; D gene unclear. The CDR3 region is CASTQGIGPPKNTGELFF. CDR3 bases: TGTGCCAGCACCCAAGGAATCGGACCGCCCAAGAACACCGGGGAGCTGTTTTTT.